This entry describes one T cell receptor (beta chain). This specimen belongs to a study of blood T cell repertoires in COVID-19. Study overall: The samples span acute and convalescent COVID-19 from the United States, Italy and Spain. From T cells, B-cell-depleted T cells, or PBMCs came the material, which was cDNA or gDNA.

The data were produced by immunoSEQ multiplex PCR, yet TCRdb's version contains in-frame clones alone and is incomplete. Counted here are 540,000 or so clones, about 89% occurring once; the ten biggest clones make up 7.5% to 9%. CDR1 is LGHNT and CDR2 is FRNRAP in the germline V gene. The CDR3 extends over 13 amino acids. Deletions cut 4 bases from V and 1 base from J, with 7 bases between. Sequencing input: peripheral blood. The rearrangement uses TRBV12-5 and TRBJ1-1; no reliable D call. The source is a woman between 50 and 59 years old with COVID-19, enrolled during active disease. The CDR3 nucleotides are TGTGCTAGTGGTTACAACCGGAACACTGAAGCTTTCTTT. Translation gives CASGYNRNTEAFF.